This is a list of T cell receptor beta chains from one sample in a study of T cell responses to AZD1222 COVID-19 vaccine. Measured with immunoSEQ multiplex PCR; TCRdb has only the in-frame clones, and not every one. Among approximately 100,000 clones listed, about 88% were seen once. The specimen was peripheral blood, collected on day 0 of AZD1222 vaccination. The source is an adult in good health. CDR3s include the opening cysteine and the closing phenylalanine or tryptophan. D genes are given only for firm matches. The size of a clone is reported for some rows only, either as once, few or many, or as a class for expanded clones.

-,-,TRBJ2-5,TRBV10-3,TGTGCCCAACGAGCGGAAGGCCGAGAGACCCAGTACTTC,CAQRAEGRETQYF
-,-,TRBJ1-2,TRBV3-1/TRBV3-2,TGTGCCAGCAGCCAAGATAGGCCCAGGGGAACCCCCTATGGCTACACCTTC,CASSQDRPRGTPYGYTF
once,-,TRBJ1-3,TRBV4-3,TGCGCCAGCAGCCAAGAGGACACGGGACAACTATCTGGAAACACCATATATTTT,CASSQEDTGQLSGNTIYF
-,TRBD1,TRBJ2-3,TRBV19,TGTGCCAGTAGTACCCGGACAGGGGTCGGAGATACGCAGTATTTT,CASSTRTGVGDTQYF
-,-,TRBJ1-1,TRBV2,TGTGCCAGCAGTGAAGACCTGTGGCAGGGGTGGGCTTTCTTT,CASSEDLWQGWAFF
few,-,TRBJ2-1,TRBV14,TGTGCCAGCAGCCAAAGCCGAAATGAGCAGTTCTTC,CASSQSRNEQFF
-,-,TRBJ1-2,TRBV5-4,TGTGCCAGCAGCTTGGGCGGGGGCGGCTATGGCTACACCTTC,CASSLGGGGYGYTF
-,-,TRBJ2-2,TRBV9,TGTGCCAGCAGCCCGTCCTGGCGGGGCCCCCCCCGGGAGCTGTTTTTT,CASSPSWRGPPRELFF
-,TRBD2,TRBJ2-7,TRBV28,TGTGCCAGCAGTTCAATGCGACTAGCGGGGGGCCGAGAAACCGAAAATCCTTACGAGCAGTACTTC,CASSSMRLAGGRETENPYEQYF
-,-,TRBJ2-1,TRBV5-4,TGTGCCAGCAGCACTCTAGCGTCTGAGCAGTTCTTC,CASSTLASEQFF
-,-,TRBJ2-5,TRBV2,TGTGCCAGCAGTGATATAGGGGGAGTAAATGGTTGGCAAGAGACCCAGTACTTC,CASSDIGGVNGWQETQYF
-,-,TRBJ1-3,TRBV10-3,TGTGCCATCAGTGAGTCCACTGACCGCTCTGGAAACACCATATATTTT,CAISESTDRSGNTIYF
-,-,TRBJ1-5,TRBV3-1/TRBV3-2,TGTGCCAGCAGCCAAGATCAGAGGGGGTATAGCAATCAGCCCCAGCATTTT,CASSQDQRGYSNQPQHF
-,-,TRBJ2-7,TRBV9,TGTGCCAGCAGCCCCCGGGTTGGGGGTCTCCACGAGCAGTACTTC,CASSPRVGGLHEQYF
-,-,TRBJ1-1,TRBV6-5,TGTGCCAGCAAAGGGGGGCGAGAAGCTTTCTTT,CASKGGREAFF
-,-,TRBJ2-1,TRBV6-5,TGTGCCAGCAGTCCCACTAGTTACAATGAGCAGTTCTTC,CASSPTSYNEQFF
-,-,TRBJ2-1,TRBV30,TGTGCCTGGAGCACAGGGACTGCCTTTCCCTCCTACAATGAGCAGTTCTTC,CAWSTGTAFPSYNEQFF
-,-,TRBJ1-2,TRBV25-1,TGTGCCAGCAGTGAGACTTTCTATGGCTACACCTTC,CASSETFYGYTF
once,-,TRBJ2-1,TRBV12-3/TRBV12-4,TGTGCCAGCAGTTTACGGCTAGCGGAGCAGTTCTTC,CASSLRLAEQFF
-,-,TRBJ1-2,TRBV7-9,TGTGCCAGCAGCTTAGGACAGAGTTATGGCTACACCTTC,CASSLGQSYGYTF
-,TRBD1,TRBJ1-6,TRBV7-2,TGTGCCAGCAGCTCGACAGGGGGTAATTCACCCCTCCACTTT,CASSSTGGNSPLHF
-,-,TRBJ1-6,TRBV19,TGTGCCAGTAGTATTGCGGTCACCCTTGGTGAATCACCCCTCCACTTT,CASSIAVTLGESPLHF
few,-,TRBJ1-2,TRBV6-5,TGTGCCAGCAGTTACTCGACAGGAGACTCCGTCTACACCTTC,CASSYSTGDSVYTF
-,-,TRBJ1-6,TRBV12-2,TGTGCAAGTCGCTTAATCATACCGGGACACCGGAGCTCCTATAATTCACCCCTCCACTTT,CASRLIIPGHRSSYNSPLHF
-,TRBD1,TRBJ1-2,TRBV11-2,TGTGCCAGCAGCGTTCACGAAATGGACAGGGAATTATATGGCTACACCTTC,CASSVHEMDRELYGYTF
few,TRBD2,TRBJ2-3,TRBV7-6,TGTGCCAGCAGCCTCGGGACTAGCGGGGGGGAGGCAGATACGCAGTATTTT,CASSLGTSGGEADTQYF
many,-,TRBJ2-1,TRBV14,TGTGCCAGCAGCAGGATCTCCTACAATGAGCAGTTCTTC,CASSRISYNEQFF
-,-,TRBJ2-3,TRBV5-1,TGCGCCAGCAGTTCGGTGTTTCCTGGATCATCTGGCACAGATACGCAGTATTTT,CASSSVFPGSSGTDTQYF
-,TRBD1,TRBJ2-5,TRBV7-8,TGTGCCAGCAGCTTAGAACAGGGGGTCGTGACCCAGTACTTC,CASSLEQGVVTQYF
-,-,TRBJ1-1,TRBV27,TGTGCCAGCAGTTTAGGTCGGGGCCCCAACGCTGAAGCTTTCTTT,CASSLGRGPNAEAFF
-,-,TRBJ2-7,TRBV30,TGTGCCTGGGGGAAGAGCTCCTACGAGCAGTACTTC,CAWGKSSYEQYF
-,-,TRBJ2-2,TRBV9,TGTGCCAGCAGCGTGTCGGCGGGATCGAACACCGGGGAGCTGTTTTTT,CASSVSAGSNTGELFF
-,-,TRBJ1-4,TRBV30,TGTGCCTGGAGTGTGGGTGGTCCCGAAAAACTGTTTTTT,CAWSVGGPEKLFF
-,-,TRBJ1-5,TRBV4-3,TGCGCCAGCAGCCAAGATACCGGGAAGTTCGGGGCCCAGCATTTT,CASSQDTGKFGAQHF
-,-,TRBJ1-2,TRBV4-2,TGTGCCAGCAGCTCTAGGACAGTTAACTATGGCTACACCTTC,CASSSRTVNYGYTF
once,-,TRBJ1-3,TRBV5-1,TGCGCCAGCAGCTTGGGACAGGCAAACTCTGGAAACACCATATATTTT,CASSLGQANSGNTIYF
once,-,TRBJ1-3,TRBV6-6,TGTGCCAGCAGCCTCGGACTCTCCACGAGCGGAAACACCATATATTTT,CASSLGLSTSGNTIYF
-,-,TRBJ1-1,TRBV9,TGTGCCAGCAGCCCAGAGCCGCACGCACGGACTGAAGCTTTCTTT,CASSPEPHARTEAFF
-,-,TRBJ1-5,TRBV19,TGTGCCAGTACTATAGGGAATAATCGGGGCGCCCAGCATTTT,CASTIGNNRGAQHF
-,-,TRBJ1-4,TRBV7-9,TGTGCCAGCAGCCCCGGACAGAATAATGAAAAACTGTTTTTT,CASSPGQNNEKLFF
few,-,TRBJ1-1,TRBV4-1,TGCGCCAGCAGCCAAGATAGCCCCGGGACAAAGCTGAACACTGAAGCTTTCTTT,CASSQDSPGTKLNTEAFF
-,-,TRBJ1-4,TRBV6-6,TGTGCCATCAGCCTGGGCAGGGTGGGTGAAAAACTGTTTTTT,CAISLGRVGEKLFF
few,-,TRBJ2-2,TRBV6-5,TGTGCCAGCAGGAAGGAAGTCGGGGAGCTGTTTTTT,CASRKEVGELFF
-,-,TRBJ1-4,TRBV7-6,TGTGCCAGCAGCTTAGGGACAGCTAATGAAAAACTGTTTTTT,CASSLGTANEKLFF
-,TRBD1,TRBJ2-7,TRBV11-2,TGTGCCAGCAGCGCCCTCGGGGGACAGGGTGTGGGCCACGAGCAGTACTTC,CASSALGGQGVGHEQYF
-,-,TRBJ2-2,TRBV5-4,TGTGCCAGCAGGAAGGGACAACCGAACACCGGGGAGCTGTTTTTT,CASRKGQPNTGELFF
-,-,TRBJ1-1,TRBV5-4,TGTGCCAGCAGCCCTGGTACGGGGTCTGGGTACACTGAAGCTTTCTTT,CASSPGTGSGYTEAFF
-,-,TRBJ2-1,TRBV7-2,TGTGCCAGCAGCTACCAGGACTCAGTAATGGGGGAGCAGTTCTTC,CASSYQDSVMGEQFF
-,-,TRBJ1-1,TRBV28,TGTGCCAGCAGTTTAGCCGTGAGGGTAATGAACACTGAAGCTTTCTTT,CASSLAVRVMNTEAFF
-,TRBD1,TRBJ1-1,TRBV5-5,TGTGCCAGCAGCTTACAGGGGCCCGGGACTGAAGCTTTCTTT,CASSLQGPGTEAFF
-,TRBD1,TRBJ1-3,TRBV5-5,TGTGCCAGCAGCAGGACAGGGGCTGGAAACACCATATATTTT,CASSRTGAGNTIYF
-,-,TRBJ1-2,TRBV12-3/TRBV12-4,TGTGCCAGCAGAGGTGCCGCTAACTATGGCTACACCTTC,CASRGAANYGYTF